A single sample gave rise to the 32 T cell receptor beta chains below, sequenced in a study of blood T cell repertoires in COVID-19. Assay: immunoSEQ multiplex PCR; the TCRdb copy retains only in-frame clones and omits some. The sample lists about 61,000 clones, 70% to 90% seen once, with less than 20% in the top ten. Input material: peripheral blood. These receptors came from a woman older than 75 with active COVID-19.

The chain combines TRBV5-4 with TRBJ2-7; D uncertain. The CDR3 runs 13 residues. The V end was cut by 2 bases, the J end by 3 bases, with 9 bases between. The germline V gene has CDR1 SGHNT and CDR2 YYREEE (reference sequence). The CDR3 sequence is CASSLKAGYEQYF. The CDR3, as DNA: TGTGCCAGCAGCTTAAAGGCAGGCTACGAGCAGTACTTC.

The gene calls are TRBV5-5 and TRBJ2-1; D is undetermined. Germline assignment: CDR1 SGHKS and CDR2 YYEKEE (reference sequence). V lost 4 bases to trimming and J lost 7 bases, with 15 bases between them. The CDR3 loop spans 14 amino acids. Here the CDR3 reads CASSTDPARNEQFF. DNA of the CDR3: TGTGCCAGCAGCACCGACCCGGCGAGGAATGAGCAGTTCTTC.

This clone was counted between two and nine times. The chain employs TRBV11-2 and TRBJ2-7; a weak D match, TRBD1 (6 bases). CDR3 length: 14 amino acids. V was trimmed by 5 bases and J by 5 bases, leaving 16 bases between them. Germline V gene data show CDR1 as SGHAT and CDR2 as FQNNGV. CDR3 in amino acids: CASSKTYTGHEQYF. For the CDR3, the DNA is TGTGCCAGCAGCAAAACATATACAGGGCACGAGCAGTACTTC. Full variable domain (remainder filled in from reference TRBV11-2 and TRBJ2-7): EAGVAQSPRYKIIEKRQSVAFWCNPISGHATLYWYQQILGQGPKLLIQFQNNGVVDDSQLPKDRFSAERLKGVDSTLKIQPAKLEDSAVYLCASSKTYTGHEQYFGPGTRLTVT.

The rearrangement uses TRBV5-1 and TRBJ2-2, with 7 bases fitting TRBD2. CDR1 is SGHRS, CDR2 YFSETQ, per germline. CDR3 size: 16 residues. V trimming: 5 bases; J trimming: 3 bases; junction bases outside the gene matches: 10. The CDR3 sequence is CASRRRAGDDTGELFF. DNA of the CDR3: TGCGCCAGCAGACGCCGGGCGGGGGACGACACCGGGGAGCTGTTTTTT.

This chain joins TRBV2 and TRBJ2-6; D remains ambiguous. CDR3 length equals 14 residues. Per the germline V gene, CDR1 is SNHLY and CDR2 is FYNNEI. Deletions cut 7 bases from V and 2 bases from J, with 9 bases between. The chain's CDR3 is CASTFGAGANVLTF. CDR3 coding DNA: TGTGCCAGCACCTTCGGAGCTGGGGCCAACGTCCTGACTTTC.

V usage is TRBV27 and J usage is TRBJ2-7, with 7 bases fitting TRBD1. There are 13 residues in the CDR3. Germline trimming cut 4 bases from V and 3 bases from J; bases unmatched to any gene: 3. Germline V gene data show CDR1 as MNHEY and CDR2 as SMNVEV (reference sequence). CDR3 nucleotides: TGTGCCAGCAGTTACAGACAGGGCTACGAGCAGTACTTC. Translating it yields CASSYRQGYEQYF.

V and J are TRBV21-1 and TRBJ1-1; the table's TRBD1 call for D was not verified on the DNA. TRBV21-1 is flagged as a pseudogene. This CDR3 is 14 amino acids long. The CDR3 loop is CASSLGTGGTEAFF. The DNA for the CDR3 is TGTGCCAGCAGCTTAGGGACAGGGGGCACTGAAGCTTTCTTT.

V and J are TRBV5-8 and TRBJ2-2, with TRBD2 identical over 13 bases. Germline CDR1 is SGHTS and CDR2 is YDEGEE. The CDR3 covers 17 residues. The V gene end was trimmed by 4 bases and the J gene end by 4 bases; junction bases not matched to a gene: 7. The CDR3 protein is CASSKLAGGPGTGELFF. In nucleotides, the CDR3 is TGTGCCAGCAGCAAACTAGCGGGGGGGCCAGGCACCGGGGAGCTGTTTTTT.

The chain links TRBV18 to TRBJ2-7; 9 nucleotides match TRBD1. The CDR3 sequence is 17 residues long. J gave up 6 bases and V 0 bases, and 12 bases lay outside the gene matches. CDR1 and CDR2 from the germline V gene are KGHSH and LQKENI. CDR3 in amino acids: CASSPPYYGTGRGEQYF. The CDR3 DNA reads as TGTGCCAGCTCACCACCGTATTACGGGACAGGGAGGGGCGAGCAGTACTTC.

This rearrangement joins TRBV6-2 or TRBV6-3 to TRBJ1-5; D is perhaps TRBD1 (5 bases). The CDR3 is made up of 18 amino acids. Trimming cost V 4 bases and J 1 base, with 20 bases left between them. Per the germline V gene, CDR1 is MNHEY and CDR2 is SVGEGT. The CDR3 sequence is CASSSPLRAGRSNQPQHF. CDR3 nucleotide sequence: TGTGCCAGCAGTTCCCCCCTCCGGGCAGGGAGGAGCAATCAGCCCCAGCATTTT.

The chain combines TRBV28 with TRBJ2-7; 8 nucleotides line up with TRBD2. CDR1 is MDHEN, CDR2 SYDVKM, per germline. The CDR3 loop spans 19 amino acids. The V gene end was trimmed by 7 bases and the J gene end by 3 bases; junction bases not matched to a gene: 23. The CDR3 nucleotides are TGTGCCAGCATTTCCCCAATCCCGACCGGGACGGGGGGGGGCTACGAGCAGTACTTC. This gives the protein CASISPIPTGTGGGYEQYF.

This clone was detected only once. This chain joins TRBV9 and TRBJ2-7, with D possibly being TRBD2 (6 bases). In germline, CDR1 is SGDLS, CDR2 YYNGEE. CDR3 length: 15 residues. Deletions cut 0 bases from V and 2 bases from J, with 12 bases between. The CDR3 region has the DNA TGTGCCAGCAGCGTAGAGGCGGGGTCGGCCTACGAGCAGTACTTC. Amino acids: CASSVEAGSAYEQYF.

DNA for the CDR3: TGCGCCAGCAGCCCAACTAGCGGGGGAGGCAATGAGCAGTTCTTC. It encodes CASSPTSGGGNEQFF. This chain connects TRBV5-1 to TRBJ2-1; 11 bases fit TRBD2. The CDR3 extends over 15 amino acids. The germline CDR1 and CDR2 sequences are SGHRS and YFSETQ. With V trimmed by 4 bases and J by 6 bases, 6 bases remained unmatched.

V is TRBV7-2 and J is TRBJ1-4; no clear D gene. This CDR3 is built from 13 residues. Deletions cut 3 bases from V and 4 bases from J, with 6 bases between. In germline, CDR1 is SGHTA, CDR2 FQGNSA. As DNA, the CDR3 is TGTGCCAGCAGCTTGAACAGTAATGAAAAACTGTTTTTT. This gives the protein CASSLNSNEKLFF.

The chain joins TRBV10-3 to TRBJ1-5, with D tentatively TRBD1 (6 bases). Per the germline V gene, CDR1 is ENHRY and CDR2 is SYGVKD. V lost 3 bases and J lost 0, with 15 bases in between. The CDR3 totals 17 residues. The CDR3 DNA reads TGTGCCATCAGTGAATCATGGGGGCAGAATAGCAATCAGCCCCAGCATTTT. Protein product: CAISESWGQNSNQPQHF.

The chain joins TRBV6-2 or TRBV6-3 to TRBJ2-1; TRBD2 aligns across 13 bases. The J segment lost 6 bases and the V segment lost 4 bases, leaving 6 bases of the junction unmatched. Germline CDR1 reads MNHEY; CDR2 reads SVGEGT. The CDR3 is 16 residues long. CDR3 loop: CASSFQLAGGLNEQFF. The CDR3, as DNA: TGTGCCAGCAGTTTCCAACTAGCGGGGGGGCTCAATGAGCAGTTCTTC.

V and J are TRBV18 and TRBJ1-2; D possibly corresponds to TRBD1 (6 bases). Deletions cut 0 bases from V and 4 bases from J, with 12 bases between. Germline V gives CDR1 KGHSH, CDR2 LQKENI. The CDR3 loop spans 15 amino acids. Here the CDR3 reads CASSPPDSFSYGYTF. CDR3 in DNA: TGTGCCAGCTCACCACCGGACAGCTTTTCCTATGGCTACACCTTC.

This clone was recorded once. This sequence joins TRBV12-3 or TRBV12-4 and TRBJ2-3, with D tentatively TRBD2 (5 bases). The CDR3 has 13 amino acids. Between the trimmed V and J ends, which lost 6 bases and 9 bases, there was a span of 16 bases. The CDR3 is CASSRTPSKTQYF. DNA for the CDR3: TGTGCCAGCAGCCGGACTCCCTCGAAGACGCAGTATTTT.

The chain uses TRBV3-1 (or the pseudogene TRBV3-2) and TRBJ2-1, with 8 bases fitting TRBD2. Germline V gene lookup returns CDR1 LGHDT and CDR2 YNNKEL (reference sequence). The CDR3 runs 13 residues. Losses at the gene ends were 0 bases for V and 12 bases for J; bases not matched to a gene: 4. The CDR3 DNA sequence: TGTGCCAGCAGCCAAGACCGGGCGGGGGGGCAGTTCTTC. Its translation is CASSQDRAGGQFF.

The chain couples TRBV7-8 to TRBJ2-7; the D is unclear. CDR1 is SGHVS and CDR2 is FQNEAQ in the germline V gene. V gave up 4 bases and J gave up 3 bases, with 10 bases separating them. The CDR3 is made up of 13 amino acids. The CDR3 nucleotides read TGTGCCAGCAGCTGGGCCTCAGGCTACGAGCAGTACTTC. Its translation is CASSWASGYEQYF. Full variable domain (rest looked up from reference TRBV7-8 and TRBJ2-7): GAGVSQSPRYKVAKRGQDVALRCDPISGHVSLFWYQQALGQGPEFLTYFQNEAQLDKSGLPSDRFFAERPEGSVSTLKIQRTQQEDSAVYLCASSWASGYEQYFGPGTRLTVT.

The chain combines TRBV19 with TRBJ1-1; 7 bases are a match to TRBD1. Germline V gene lookup returns CDR1 LNHDA and CDR2 SQIVND (reference sequence). The junction had 10 bases not matched to a gene; V was cut back by 6 bases and J by 3 bases. The CDR3 sequence is 15 residues long. The DNA for the CDR3 is TGTGCCAGTAGGGAGGGGGCGCGTGGGGACACTGAAGCTTTCTTT. Translating gives CASREGARGDTEAFF.

The V gene is TRBV5-5, the J gene TRBJ2-7, with 9 bases matching TRBD1. The germline CDR1 and CDR2 sequences are SGHKS and YYEKEE (reference sequence). The V gene end was trimmed by 5 bases and the J gene end by 4 bases; junction bases not matched to a gene: 10. This CDR3 contains 15 residues. Here the CDR3 DNA reads TGTGCCAGCAGTCCCGGGACAGGGATTGCGTACGAGCAGTACTTC. Protein product: CASSPGTGIAYEQYF.

CDR3 DNA sequence: TGTGCCAGCAGTGGGGCCAGCGGGGGTCGAAAGGAGCAGTACTTC. This encodes CASSGASGGRKEQYF. The chain links TRBV28 to TRBJ2-7; TRBD2 matches 8 bases. In germline, CDR1 is MDHEN, CDR2 SYDVKM. The CDR3 is 15 residues long. V was clipped by 5 bases and J by 7 bases; unmatched bases: 13.

The chain recombines TRBV18 with TRBJ1-2, with 10 bases fitting TRBD1. The CDR3 consists of 14 residues. V was pared by 6 bases and J by 5 bases, with 6 bases of the junction left unmatched. Per germline, CDR1 KGHSH and CDR2 LQKENI. The CDR3: CASSLGQGTYGYTF. CDR3 in DNA: TGTGCCAGCTCGCTGGGACAGGGGACGTATGGCTACACCTTC.

This clone was seen a handful of times. The chain combines TRBV20-1 with TRBJ2-7; TRBD1 aligns across 7 bases. With 6 bases clipped from V and 6 bases from J, the junction kept 5 bases outside the gene matches. The CDR3 runs to 11 residues. From germline, CDR1 is DFQATT and CDR2 SNEGSKA (reference sequence). The CDR3 sequence is CSAPTGSEQYF. The CDR3 DNA reads TGCAGTGCCCCGACAGGGTCCGAGCAGTACTTC.

This chain joins TRBV30 and TRBJ2-2; TRBD2 aligns across 11 bases. This CDR3 comprises 19 residues. Trimming removed 3 bases from V and 0 bases from J; junction bases left unmatched: 12. The germline V gene encodes CDR1 GTSNPN and CDR2 SVGIG (reference sequence). CDR3 DNA sequence: TGTGCCTGGAGGGAACTAGCGGGGGAGTACTACGCGAACACCGGGGAGCTGTTTTTT. This encodes CAWRELAGEYYANTGELFF.

V gene TRBV27 combines with J gene TRBJ2-7, with D tentatively TRBD1 (5 bases). The V end was cut by 6 bases, the J end by 0 bases, with 9 bases between. CDR1 is MNHEY and CDR2 is SMNVEV in the germline V gene (reference sequence). This CDR3 is built from 13 residues. This CDR3 reads CASSDRSSYEQYF. CDR3 nucleotides: TGTGCCAGCAGCGACAGAAGCTCCTACGAGCAGTACTTC.

The chain recombines TRBV15 with TRBJ2-1; TRBD2 agrees at 13 bases. Germline CDR1 and CDR2: LNHNV and YYDKDF (reference sequence). J lost 10 bases, V lost 4 bases, and 4 bases had no gene match. The CDR3 runs 14 residues. In nucleotides, the CDR3 is TGTGCCACCAGCACGGGACTAGCGGGGACGGAGCAGTTCTTC. Its protein is CATSTGLAGTEQFF.

DNA of the CDR3: TGTGCCAGCAGCCCCGTCTTTAGCACAGATACGCAGTATTTT. This translates into CASSPVFSTDTQYF. V and J are TRBV7-2 and TRBJ2-3; no reliable D call. V lost 5 bases and J lost 0, with 9 bases in between. The CDR3 extends over 14 amino acids. Germline V gene sequence: CDR1 SGHTA, CDR2 FQGNSA.

This chain joins TRBV28 and TRBJ2-1, with a possible D match to TRBD2 (5 bases). Trimming stripped 0 bases from V and 4 bases from J, with 13 bases between. Germline V gives CDR1 MDHEN, CDR2 SYDVKM. This CDR3 is built from 16 residues. As DNA, the CDR3 is TGTGCCAGCAGTTTATGGTCCAGCGGAAATTACAATGAGCAGTTCTTC. Its translation is CASSLWSSGNYNEQFF.

The chain carries TRBV28 and TRBJ1-1; D unresolved. V was trimmed by 3 bases and J by 4 bases, leaving 6 bases between them. Germline lookup yields CDR1 MDHEN and CDR2 SYDVKM. CDR3 length: 12 amino acids. The CDR3 DNA follows: TGTGCCAGCAGTTTTGCAGTCACTGAAGCTTTCTTT. This gives the protein CASSFAVTEAFF.

The chain is built from TRBV18 and TRBJ1-4; 10 positions agree with TRBD1. The CDR3 extends over 16 amino acids. Germline V gene data show CDR1 as KGHSH and CDR2 as LQKENI. V dropped 0 bases and J dropped 8; count of bases not matched to a gene: 6. The CDR3 DNA follows: TGTGCCAGCTCACCACCGGTAGGGGACAGGGGAGAAAAACTGTTTTTT. This sequence encodes CASSPPVGDRGEKLFF.